This entry lists 7 T cell receptor beta chains sequenced from one sample in a study of shared clonotypes between healthy human individuals. Only in-frame clones appear in the TCRdb table, and some are missing; sequencing was by immunoSEQ multiplex PCR. The sample comprises millions of clones, about 95% of which are singletons, and 0.1% to 0.15% rests with the top ten. Source material: naive CD4+ T cells sorted from blood. Indicated subset: CD45RA+ positively selected. The receptors derive from a man younger than 30 in good health.

V usage is TRBV2 and J usage is TRBJ2-1; 8 bases align to TRBD1. CDR1 and CDR2 (germline): SNHLY, FYNNEI. The CDR3 loop spans 15 amino acids. Trimming took 1 base from V and 2 from J; bases not matched to a gene: 1. CDR3 sequence reads: CASSEDRGTYNEQFF. CDR3 bases: TGTGCCAGCAGTGAAGACAGGGGGACCTACAATGAGCAGTTCTTC.

This clone was seen just once. The chain links TRBV11-3 to TRBJ2-1, with a weak D call TRBD2 (5 bases). This CDR3 comprises 13 residues. Germline values: CDR1 SGHNT, CDR2 YENEEA. V was pared by 4 bases and J by 4 bases, with 8 bases between. The DNA for the CDR3 is TGTGCCAGCAGCTCCCGGGGATACAATGAGCAGTTCTTC. Translated, it gives CASSSRGYNEQFF.

The rearrangement links TRBV6-5 to TRBJ1-1; 8 nucleotides align to TRBD1. Unmatched junction bases numbered 15, after V lost 11 bases and J lost 4 bases. This CDR3 spans 15 amino acids. CDR1 is MNHEY and CDR2 is SVGAGI in the germline V gene. The DNA of the CDR3 is TGTGCCTCCCTATCGCAGGGGGCGCGGGGCACTGAAGCTTTCTTT. Its protein product is CASLSQGARGTEAFF.

This chain uses TRBV9 with TRBJ2-2, with 8 positions matching TRBD2. The trim removed 0 bases at V and 0 bases at J, leaving 1 base unmatched. Germline CDR1 reads SGDLS; CDR2 reads YYNGEE. The CDR3 runs 16 residues. The chain's CDR3 is CASSVVSGANTGELFF. The CDR3 bases are TGTGCCAGCAGCGTAGTTAGCGGGGCGAACACCGGGGAGCTGTTTTTT.

This clone showed up just once. This rearrangement joins TRBV5-6 to TRBJ1-2; TRBD1 agrees at 8 bases. The V gene's germline CDR1 is SGHDT and CDR2 YYEEEE. This CDR3 is built from 14 residues. V was clipped by 4 bases and J by 6 bases; unmatched bases: 8. Here the CDR3 reads CASSASDRANGYTF. The CDR3 DNA sequence: TGTGCCAGCAGCGCGTCGGACAGGGCAAATGGCTACACCTTC.

The V call is TRBV29-1, the J call TRBJ1-1; weak D call: TRBD1 (5 bases). The CDR3 covers 14 residues. Trimming removed 8 bases at V and 4 bases at J, with 20 bases between. The germline gives CDR1 SQVTM, CDR2 ANQGSEA. The CDR3 sequence is CSSVATVGTTEAFF. CDR3 bases: TGCAGCTCGGTGGCGACAGTAGGCACCACTGAAGCTTTCTTT.

As concerns this clone: A much larger clone lies a single base off, so this may be a read error. The chain employs TRBV15 and TRBJ1-5; 7 bases line up with TRBD1. The CDR3 loop spans 15 amino acids. With 9 bases clipped from V and 0 bases from J, the junction kept 8 bases outside the gene matches. Germline V gene data show CDR1 as LNHNV and CDR2 as YYDKDF (reference sequence). CDR3 bases: TGTGCCACGGGACAGCGGAGGTGTAGCAATCAGCCCCAGCATTTT. This sequence encodes CATGQRRCSNQPQHF.